This TCR beta chain was obtained from a study of blood T cell repertoires in COVID-19. Across the study: Donors in the United States, Italy and Spain gave samples during acute or convalescent COVID-19. PBMCs, B-cell-depleted T cells, or T cells provided the cDNA or gDNA that made up the material.

Germline V CDR1 and CDR2: SGHRS, YFSETQ. The CDR3 extends over 16 amino acids. V dropped 4 bases and J dropped 4; count of bases not matched to a gene: 7. Per the original methods: Using reference gene primer amplification, nucleated cell counts were estimated. Repertoires were generated with immunoSEQ multiplex PCR, while TCRdb's copy carries only in-frame clones and drops some. The DNA was the basis for D and trimming; V, J and clone size are from that table. There are 200,000 to 300,000 clones in the sample; around 87% occur only once, and about 3% lies in the top ten. This rearrangement joins TRBV5-1 to TRBJ1-3; 11 bases line up with TRBD1. The sequence was collected from a woman aged 25 to 39 who had recovered from COVID-19. The sample consisted of peripheral blood. CDR3 DNA sequence: TGCGCCAGCAGCCCAGGACAGGGGGCGTACGGAAACACCATATATTTT. As protein: CASSPGQGAYGNTIYF.